Following are 15 T cell receptor beta chains from one sample sequenced in a study of T cell responses to AZD1222 COVID-19 vaccine. Measured with immunoSEQ multiplex PCR; TCRdb has only the in-frame clones, and not every one. The sample has about 120,000 clones, about 90% seen once. This specimen consisted of peripheral blood, obtained on day 0 of AZD1222 vaccination. These receptors all come from an adult in good health.

CDR3 amino acids: CSVGGGFGQPQHF. Written as DNA, the CDR3 is TGCAGCGTTGGGGGAGGGTTTGGTCAGCCCCAGCATTTT. The gene calls are TRBV29-1 and TRBJ1-5; D remains ambiguous. Germline-derived CDR1 and CDR2 are SQVTM and ANQGSEA. There are 13 residues in the CDR3. The V gene lost 4 bases and the J gene lost 6 bases, with 13 bases spanning the gap.

This clone has a single count. This sequence joins TRBV11-2 and TRBJ1-2, with a weak D call TRBD1 (6 bases). Per germline, CDR1 SGHAT and CDR2 FQNNGV. V lost 7 bases and J lost 3, with 18 bases in between. This CDR3 has 15 residues. As DNA, the CDR3 is TGTGCCAGCAACTATGGCGGGGGCGGGTACTATGGCTACACCTTC. Translated: CASNYGGGGYYGYTF.

The rearrangement joins TRBV6-5 to TRBJ2-7; possibly TRBD1 or TRBD2 for D (5 bases each). The CDR3 totals 15 residues. V lost 0 bases to trimming and J lost 0 bases, with 9 bases between them. Germline lookup yields CDR1 MNHEY and CDR2 SVGAGI. The CDR3 coding sequence is TGTGCCAGCAGTTACTCGGGACCGACCTCCTACGAGCAGTACTTC. Protein sequence: CASSYSGPTSYEQYF.

CDR3 protein: CASSQGSRGNNEQFF. As DNA, the CDR3 is TGCGCCAGCAGCCAAGGATCCCGAGGGAACAATGAGCAGTTCTTC. The genes are TRBV4-3 and TRBJ2-1; weak D call: TRBD2 (5 bases). The germline V gene has CDR1 LGHNA and CDR2 YSLEER. The CDR3 sequence is 15 residues long. Trimming pared 1 base from V and 5 bases from J, leaving 12 bases between.

The CDR3 DNA is TGTGCCAGCAGCCCCGGAACGGGACAGGGGGGAGCTAACTATGGCTACACCTTC. Translating gives CASSPGTGQGGANYGYTF. The chain combines TRBV5-4 with TRBJ1-2, with 11 bases identical to TRBD1. The germline CDR1 and CDR2 sequences are SGHNT and YYREEE (reference sequence). This CDR3 region has 18 residues. The trim removed 4 bases at V and 0 bases at J, leaving 11 bases unmatched.

V and J are TRBV6-6 and TRBJ1-5, with D possibly TRBD1 on 6 matching bases. Germline values: CDR1 MNHNY, CDR2 SVGAGI (reference sequence). The CDR3 spans 18 residues. V lost 5 bases and J 0 bases, leaving 20 bases between the germline ends. This chain's CDR3 is CASSPQGQGLYSNQPQHF. The CDR3 bases are TGTGCCAGCAGTCCCCAGGGGCAGGGGTTGTATAGCAATCAGCCCCAGCATTTT.

This clone is a singleton in its sample. The chain recombines TRBV19 with TRBJ1-1; D perhaps matches TRBD1 (5 bases). The CDR3 runs to 14 residues. V was trimmed by 5 bases and J by 4 bases, leaving 14 bases between them. Germline V gene lookup returns CDR1 LNHDA and CDR2 SQIVND (reference sequence). CDR3 amino acids: CASSDGSGPTEAFF. CDR3 coding DNA: TGTGCCAGTAGTGATGGCTCGGGACCCACTGAAGCTTTCTTT.

The V and J genes are TRBV29-1 and TRBJ1-2; no clear D gene. The CDR3 consists of 12 residues. The V gene's germline CDR1 is SQVTM and CDR2 ANQGSEA. Trimming left V 3 bases short and J 6 bases short, with 11 bases between. CDR3 nucleotides: TGCAGCGTTGATTCAAGCAGTAATGGCTACACCTTC. Protein sequence: CSVDSSSNGYTF. The full variable domain, with the rest looked up from reference TRBV29-1 and TRBJ1-2, is SAVISQKPSRDICQRGTSLTIQCQVDSQVTMMFWYRQQPGQSLTLIATANQGSEATYESGFVIDKFPISRPNLTFSTLTVSNMSPEDSSIYLCSVDSSSNGYTFGSGTRLTVV.

This clone showed up just once. The chain has TRBV12-5 and TRBJ1-2, with 7 bases matching TRBD1. In germline, CDR1 is LGHNT, CDR2 FRNRAP. The CDR3 is 15 residues long. The J segment lost 5 bases and the V segment lost 4 bases, leaving 10 bases of the junction unmatched. The CDR3 is CASGYSDRVGYGYTF. The DNA for the CDR3 is TGTGCTAGTGGTTATTCCGACAGGGTGGGATATGGCTACACCTTC. Supplemented by reference TRBV12-5 and TRBJ1-2, the full variable domain reads DARVTQTPRHKVTEMGQEVTMRCQPILGHNTVFWYRQTMMQGLELLAYFRNRAPLDDSGMPKDRFSAEMPDATLATLKIQPSEPRDSAVYFCASGYSDRVGYGYTFGSGTRLTVV.

V gene TRBV6-1 combines with J gene TRBJ2-2; D is possibly TRBD2 (5 bases). CDR1 and CDR2 (germline): MNHNS, SASEGT. The CDR3 is made up of 16 amino acids. V was trimmed by 0 bases and J by 4 bases, leaving 12 bases between them. The CDR3 sequence: CASSEARTGGTGELFF. The CDR3 bases are TGTGCCAGCAGTGAAGCGAGGACTGGAGGCACCGGGGAGCTGTTTTTT.

The chain carries TRBV28 and TRBJ2-3; D gene ambiguous. The CDR3 length is 13 residues. CDR1 and CDR2 from the germline V gene are MDHEN and SYDVKM. Trimming cost V 4 bases and J 0 bases, with 5 bases left between them. The DNA of the CDR3 is TGTGCCAGCAGTTCTAGTAGCACAGATACGCAGTATTTT. It yields the protein CASSSSSTDTQYF. Full variable domain (rest looked up from reference TRBV28 and TRBJ2-3): DVKVTQSSRYLVKRTGEKVFLECVQDMDHENMFWYRQDPGLGLRLIYFSYDVKMKEKGDIPEGYSVSREKKERFSLILESASTNQTSMYLCASSSSSTDTQYFGPGTRLTVL.

This clone was observed a handful of times. The rearrangement links TRBV28 to TRBJ2-7; 13 bases line up with TRBD2. V was clipped by 5 bases and J by 2 bases; unmatched bases: 6. CDR1 is MDHEN and CDR2 is SYDVKM in the germline V gene. The CDR3 spans 16 residues. This CDR3 reads CASSAPGTSGTYEQYF. CDR3 DNA: TGTGCCAGCAGTGCGCCCGGGACTAGCGGGACCTACGAGCAGTACTTC.

The chain employs TRBV7-2 and TRBJ2-7; D is ambiguous. The germline V gene encodes CDR1 SGHTA and CDR2 FQGNSA. Trimming took 2 bases from V and 6 from J, leaving 11 bases between them. CDR3 length: 13 residues. CDR3 loop: CASSLLRSREQYF. CDR3 sequence (DNA): TGTGCCAGCAGCTTACTTCGCAGCCGCGAGCAGTACTTC.

V usage is TRBV7-9 and J usage is TRBJ2-7, with D possibly being TRBD1 or TRBD2 (6 bases each). The CDR3 extends over 14 amino acids. Germline V gene data show CDR1 as SEHNR and CDR2 as FQNEAQ (reference sequence). The V gene lost 3 bases and the J gene lost 1 base, with 10 bases spanning the gap. The CDR3 region has the DNA TGTGCCAGCAGCTTCGGGGGCCAATCCTACGAGCAGTACTTC. This encodes CASSFGGQSYEQYF.

The genes are TRBV27 and TRBJ2-1; possibly TRBD2 for D (6 bases). The CDR3 runs to 17 residues. V shed 2 bases and J shed 1 base, with 15 bases lying between them. The germline V gene has CDR1 MNHEY and CDR2 SMNVEV (reference sequence). The CDR3 protein is CASSLLGGFDSYNEQFF. Written as DNA, the CDR3 is TGTGCCAGCAGTTTACTTGGAGGGTTTGATTCCTACAATGAGCAGTTCTTC.